This T cell receptor beta chain came from a study of shared clonotypes between healthy human individuals. Data came from immunoSEQ multiplex PCR; TCRdb stores just in-frame clones and leaves some out. There are approximately 1,500,000 clones in the sample; around 98% occur only once, and about 0.42% lies in the top ten. The V gene's germline CDR1 is SGHKS and CDR2 YYEKEE (reference sequence). The CDR3 covers 15 residues. V was shortened by 6 bases and J by 3 bases, with 19 bases between the two germline ends. The TCR comes from a young man in good health. Sequencing was done on a sample of naive CD4+ T cells sorted from blood. Subset given: CD45RA+ positively selected. The chain employs TRBV5-5 and TRBJ2-7, with D possibly matching TRBD1 (6 bases). The CDR3 spells CASILGQSNVYEQYF. In DNA, the CDR3 is TGTGCCAGCATCCTCGGACAGTCGAATGTCTACGAGCAGTACTTC.